This TCR beta chain was sequenced during a study of OX40 agonist ivuxolimab in advanced cancers. For the study at large: Partial responses were achieved by three patients, one with hepatocellular carcinoma and two with cutaneous melanoma. Study-wide results and caveats: Dose levels from 0.1 to 3.0 mg/kg saw CD4+ and CD8+ blood T cells expand clonally by week 6.

Turning to this clone: Its antigen is not known. The identical CDR3 is also encoded by other nucleotide sequences in the sample.

V dropped 6 bases and J dropped 6; count of bases not matched to a gene: 6. The CDR3 covers 14 residues. The germline V gene encodes CDR1 SNHLY and CDR2 FYNNEI. Clones were read by immunoSEQ multiplex PCR, and TCRdb kept only the in-frame ones, dropping some. The data contain 95,000 to 150,000 clones, approximately 92% of them singletons. The rearrangement uses TRBV2 and TRBJ2-7, with 12 nucleotides matching TRBD2. The TCR originated in an adult with an advanced solid tumor such as melanoma, head and neck, liver or kidney cancer. This material consisted of CD4+ or CD8+ T cells sorted from blood, taken in a trial of the OX40 agonist ivuxolimab. This CDR3 is CASSGLAGYGEQYF. The CDR3 DNA sequence: TGTGCCAGCAGCGGACTAGCGGGATACGGCGAGCAGTACTTC.